The 21 T cell receptor beta chains reported below all come from one sample, sequenced in a study of blood T cell repertoires in COVID-19. The data were produced by immunoSEQ multiplex PCR, yet TCRdb's version contains in-frame clones alone and is incomplete. This table has 150,000 to 200,000 clones, around nine tenths appearing once. Material: PBMCs or T cells enriched from blood (not recorded which). These receptors all stem from a woman aged 18-35 years who had recovered from COVID-19.

The chain recombines TRBV4-1 with TRBJ2-5; 9 nucleotides match TRBD2. The CDR3 has 13 residues. With 4 bases clipped from V and 4 bases from J, the junction kept 1 base outside the gene matches. From germline, CDR1 is MGHRA and CDR2 YSYEKL. The CDR3: CASSLAGAETQYF. The CDR3 DNA is TGCGCCAGCAGCCTAGCGGGAGCAGAGACCCAGTACTTC.

The V call is TRBV28, the J call TRBJ2-1; D is perhaps TRBD1 or TRBD2 (7 bases each). The V end was cut by 10 bases, the J end by 0 bases, with 13 bases between. Germline values: CDR1 MDHEN, CDR2 SYDVKM. The CDR3 extends over 14 amino acids. The CDR3 loop reads CATRGGDSYNEQFF. The CDR3 nucleotides are TGTGCCACCAGGGGGGGGGACTCCTACAATGAGCAGTTCTTC.

This clone was observed at least ten times. Other DNA sequences in the sample encode the same CDR3. The chain employs TRBV27 and TRBJ1-2, with a possible D match to TRBD1 (5 bases). The germline gives CDR1 MNHEY, CDR2 SMNVEV (reference sequence). V gave up 2 bases and J gave up 2 bases, with 9 bases separating them. This CDR3 contains 14 residues. CDR3 protein: CASSLQGGNYGYTF. For the CDR3, the DNA is TGTGCCAGCAGTTTACAGGGAGGGAACTATGGCTACACCTTC.

Here the CDR3 DNA reads TGTGCCAGCTCACCACTCCTCTCTGGGGCCAACGTCCTGACTTTC. The encoded protein is CASSPLLSGANVLTF. The chain has TRBV18 and TRBJ2-6, with D uncertain. The CDR3 has 15 residues. Germline V gene lookup returns CDR1 KGHSH and CDR2 LQKENI. The V end was cut by 1 base, the J end by 0 bases, with 4 bases between.

The chain recombines TRBV19 with TRBJ2-2, with unresolved D. CDR1 is LNHDA, CDR2 SQIVND, per germline (reference sequence). Trimming cost V 8 bases and J 5 bases, with 18 bases left between them. This CDR3 region has 15 residues. DNA of the CDR3: TGTGCCAGTCAGTTGCCGGGTTTAGGTACCGGGGAGCTGTTTTTT. Protein sequence: CASQLPGLGTGELFF.

Here the CDR3 reads CACSTSGAYEQYF. CDR3 nucleotide sequence: TGTGCCTGTTCCACTAGCGGGGCCTACGAGCAGTACTTC. The chain employs TRBV30 and TRBJ2-7; the match to TRBD2 covers 10 bases. Per the germline V gene, CDR1 is GTSNPN and CDR2 is SVGIG (reference sequence). The CDR3 has 13 amino acids. Unmatched junction bases numbered 4, after V lost 6 bases and J lost 2 bases.

The chain links TRBV10-2 to TRBJ2-7; maybe TRBD1 (5 bases). Germline assignment: CDR1 WSHSY and CDR2 SAAADI. Trimming took 5 bases from V and 2 from J, leaving 10 bases between them. This CDR3 spans 13 amino acids. The DNA of the CDR3 is TGCGCCAGCAGTCGAGACAGTCCCTACGAGCAGTACTTC. Translated: CASSRDSPYEQYF.

DNA of the CDR3: TGTGCCAGCAGCGTAGATCGAGCGGGAGGCCCGGATGAGCAGTTCTTC. Translating it yields CASSVDRAGGPDEQFF. This chain connects TRBV9 to TRBJ2-1, with TRBD2 identical over 9 bases. After removal of 0 bases from V and 8 bases from J, the junction contained 9 bases not matched to a gene. The length of the CDR3 is 16 residues. Germline V CDR1 and CDR2: SGDLS, YYNGEE.

This chain connects TRBV19 to TRBJ1-6; the D is unclear. Germline V gene lookup returns CDR1 LNHDA and CDR2 SQIVND (reference sequence). Between the trimmed V and J ends, which lost 3 bases and 8 bases, there was a span of 5 bases. The CDR3 has 12 amino acids. DNA for the CDR3: TGTGCCAGTAGTATCCGGGATTCACCCCTCCACTTT. Amino acid sequence: CASSIRDSPLHF.

This chain links TRBV11-2 with TRBJ1-6; D unclear. The germline V and J ends were trimmed by 8 bases and 7 bases, with 15 bases remaining between them. In germline, CDR1 is SGHAT, CDR2 FQNNGV. This CDR3 has 14 residues. In DNA, the CDR3 is TGTGCCAGCCAACAGACCTTTACGAATTCACCCCTCCACTTT. It translates to CASQQTFTNSPLHF.

The V call is TRBV13, the J call TRBJ2-1; 10 nucleotides align to TRBD2. The CDR3 is 19 residues long. Germline V gene sequence: CDR1 PRHDT, CDR2 FYEKMQ (reference sequence). V was pared by 0 bases and J by 6 bases, with 14 bases of the junction left unmatched. This CDR3 reads CASSLGIAGGHTGSNEQFF. CDR3 in DNA: TGTGCCAGCAGCTTAGGTATAGCGGGGGGACATACGGGGAGCAATGAGCAGTTCTTC.

This chain connects TRBV6-2 or TRBV6-3 to TRBJ2-1; tentatively, D is TRBD2 (6 bases). The CDR3 covers 18 residues. CDR1 is MNHEY, CDR2 SVGEGT, per germline. V lost 0 bases to trimming and J lost 3 bases, with 18 bases between them. As DNA, the CDR3 is TGTGCCAGCAGTTACTCGACCCAGGGCGGGATCGACTACAATGAGCAGTTCTTC. This translates into CASSYSTQGGIDYNEQFF.

The chain carries TRBV4-3 and TRBJ2-1, with a possible D match to TRBD2 (6 bases). V lost 0 bases, J lost 1 base, and 13 bases lay in between. Germline V CDR1 and CDR2: LGHNA, YSLEER. The CDR3 spans 17 residues. The CDR3 loop is CASSQETSSLSYNEQFF. The CDR3 region has the DNA TGCGCCAGCAGCCAAGAAACTAGCTCTCTTTCCTACAATGAGCAGTTCTTC.

The rearrangement joins TRBV11-3 to TRBJ2-1; 10 bases fit TRBD2. Looked up from germline, CDR1 is SGHNT and CDR2 is YENEEA. J was trimmed by 6 bases and V by 0 bases; bases with no gene match: 8. The CDR3 has 17 amino acids. The CDR3 sequence: CASSLELAGTGGNEQFF. The CDR3 region has the DNA TGTGCCAGCAGCTTAGAACTAGCGGGGACGGGGGGCAATGAGCAGTTCTTC. Full variable domain (missing parts from reference TRBV11-3 and TRBJ2-1): EAGVVQSPRYKIIEKKQPVAFWCNPISGHNTLYWYLQNLGQGPELLIRYENEEAVDDSQLPKDRFSAERLKGVDSTLKIQPAELGDSAVYLCASSLELAGTGGNEQFFGPGTRLTVL.

This chain links TRBV7-2 with TRBJ2-2; 8 bases align to TRBD2. The CDR3 covers 14 residues. Germline V gene data show CDR1 as SGHTA and CDR2 as FQGNSA. V dropped 6 bases and J dropped 7; count of bases not matched to a gene: 7. CDR3 region: CASRSGSMDGELFF. In nucleotides, the CDR3 is TGTGCCAGCAGGAGCGGGAGTATGGACGGGGAGCTGTTTTTT.

This chain uses TRBV27 with TRBJ2-1, with D tentatively TRBD2 (5 bases). The V end was cut by 5 bases, the J end by 0 bases, with 14 bases between. There are 16 residues in the CDR3. Germline V CDR1 and CDR2: MNHEY, SMNVEV (reference sequence). In DNA, the CDR3 is TGTGCCAGCAGTATAATAGCGTTTAGCTCCTACAATGAGCAGTTCTTC. It codes for CASSIIAFSSYNEQFF.

V gene TRBV7-9 combines with J gene TRBJ2-6; D is unclear. The CDR3 has 13 amino acids. V lost 5 bases and J 3 bases, leaving 5 bases between the germline ends. The germline V gene has CDR1 SEHNR and CDR2 FQNEAQ (reference sequence). CDR3 DNA sequence: TGTGCCAGCAGCCCCGGTGGGGCCAACGTCCTGACTTTC. This sequence encodes CASSPGGANVLTF.

The V and J genes are TRBV12-3 or TRBV12-4 and TRBJ1-1, with D possibly being TRBD1 (6 bases). The V and J ends lost 1 base and 3 bases respectively, with 6 bases between them. The length of the CDR3 is 13 residues. Written as DNA, the CDR3 is TGTGCCAGCAGTTTAGGGACAGACACTGAAGCTTTCTTT. It codes for CASSLGTDTEAFF.

This sequence joins TRBV5-1 and TRBJ2-1; 8 bases map to TRBD2. The CDR3 extends over 14 amino acids. V lost 2 bases, J lost 10 bases, and 8 bases stayed unmatched. Germline CDR1 is SGHRS and CDR2 is YFSETQ. CDR3 in DNA: TGCGCCAGCAGCTTACAGCGGGAGAATGTCGAGCAGTTCTTC. The encoded protein is CASSLQRENVEQFF.

The rearrangement joins TRBV30 to TRBJ1-1; D gene ambiguous. There are 10 residues in the CDR3. V lost 4 bases, J lost 4 bases, and 4 bases lay in between. Germline V gene sequence: CDR1 GTSNPN, CDR2 SVGIG (reference sequence). The CDR3 is CAWTLTEAFF. CDR3 DNA sequence: TGTGCCTGGACCCTCACTGAAGCTTTCTTT.

The chain couples TRBV7-6 to TRBJ2-1; TRBD2 aligns across 7 bases. Germline CDR1 and CDR2: SGHVS and FNYEAQ. The length of the CDR3 is 17 residues. Trimming removed 5 bases from V and 0 bases from J; junction bases left unmatched: 10. Here the CDR3 reads CASSRRASGTSYNEQFF. The CDR3 DNA reads as TGTGCCAGCAGCCGAAGAGCTAGCGGCACCTCCTACAATGAGCAGTTCTTC. Supplemented by reference TRBV7-6 and TRBJ2-1, the full variable domain reads GAGVSQSPRYKVTKRGQDVALRCDPISGHVSLYWYRQALGQGPEFLTYFNYEAQQDKSGLPNDRFSAERPEGSISTLTIQRTEQRDSAMYRCASSRRASGTSYNEQFFGPGTRLTVL.